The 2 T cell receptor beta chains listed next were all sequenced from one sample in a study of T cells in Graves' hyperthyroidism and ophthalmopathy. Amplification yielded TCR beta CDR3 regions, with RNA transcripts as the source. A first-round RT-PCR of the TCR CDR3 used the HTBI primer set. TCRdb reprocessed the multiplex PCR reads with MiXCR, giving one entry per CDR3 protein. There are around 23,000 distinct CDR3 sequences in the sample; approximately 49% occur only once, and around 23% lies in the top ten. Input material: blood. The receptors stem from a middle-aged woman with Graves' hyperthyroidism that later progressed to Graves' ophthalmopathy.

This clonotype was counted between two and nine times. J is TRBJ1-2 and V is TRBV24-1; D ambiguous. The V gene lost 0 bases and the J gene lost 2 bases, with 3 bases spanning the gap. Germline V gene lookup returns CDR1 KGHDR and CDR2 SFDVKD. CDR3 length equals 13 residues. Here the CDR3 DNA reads TGTGCCACCAGTGATTTGAACAACTATGGCTACACCTTC. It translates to CATSDLNNYGYTF.

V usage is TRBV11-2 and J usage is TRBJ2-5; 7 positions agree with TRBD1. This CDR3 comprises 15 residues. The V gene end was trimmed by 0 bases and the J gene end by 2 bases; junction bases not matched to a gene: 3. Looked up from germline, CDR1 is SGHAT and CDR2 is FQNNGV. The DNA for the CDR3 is TGTGCCAGCAGCTTAGATCCGGGACAGCAAGAGACCCAGTACTTC. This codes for CASSLDPGQQETQYF.